Here is one TCR beta chain with its context. These data come from a study of blood T cell repertoires in COVID-19. The wider study: COVID-19 samples, acute and convalescent, were from the United States, Italy and Spain. PBMCs, B-cell-depleted T cells, or T cells provided the cDNA or gDNA that made up the material.

Authors' analysis steps: Reference gene primer amplification yielded estimated nucleated cell counts. Here immunoSEQ multiplex PCR was the method, and the copy in TCRdb shows in-frame clones only, minus some. V and J calls and clone size are copied from that table; D and trimming were computed from the DNA. The data show some 77,000 clones, approximately 80% seen once. Trimming cost V 1 base and J 0 bases, with 9 bases left between them. There are 15 residues in the CDR3. Germline V lookup: CDR1 SGHDN, CDR2 FVKESK. Sequencing used peripheral blood. This receptor was identified in a man aged 65 to 79 with acute or convalescent COVID-19. V usage is TRBV14 and J usage is TRBJ1-1, with no clear D. CDR3 DNA sequence: TGTGCCAGCAGCCAAGGACTGATCATGAACACTGAAGCTTTCTTT. Amino acids: CASSQGLIMNTEAFF.